Below, 2 T cell receptor beta chains from the same sample are listed, as sequenced in a study of blood T cell repertoires in COVID-19. Produced via immunoSEQ multiplex PCR; TCRdb's table is partial and in-frame only. Here the sample spans about 200,000 clones, over 80% being singletons. The sequencing input was peripheral blood. The receptor source for this set is a man aged 35-49 years with acute or convalescent COVID-19.

This chain links TRBV7-6 with TRBJ1-1; tentative D call: TRBD1 (6 bases). Deletions cut 1 base from V and 0 bases from J, with 9 bases between. Looked up from germline, CDR1 is SGHVS and CDR2 is FNYEAQ. The CDR3 is made up of 15 amino acids. The CDR3 DNA reads TGTGCCAGCAGCTTAGGGGGGCGGATGAACACTGAAGCTTTCTTT. It codes for CASSLGGRMNTEAFF.

The chain couples TRBV19 to TRBJ2-5; D gene unclear. Trimming took 11 bases from V and 5 from J, leaving 15 bases between them. The CDR3 runs to 12 residues. Germline assignment: CDR1 LNHDA and CDR2 SQIVND (reference sequence). DNA for the CDR3: TGTGCCTCGCCCACTCCTTTGGAGACCCAGTACTTC. Amino acid sequence: CASPTPLETQYF.